What follows is one TCR beta chain and its context. Its antigen is unknown. One base away lies a much larger clone, so this may be a sequencing read error. The CDR3 covers 16 residues, taking in both the cysteine and the phenylalanine. The only DNA kept is the CDR3, 48 bases in frame from the first base. From a lookup of the germline V gene (reference sequence), CDR1 and CDR2 are MNHEY and SMNVEV. V loses 0 bases of germline sequence and J loses 6 bases, and the interval between the two ends is 17 bases. The TCR beta CDR3 regions were amplified from RNA transcripts. For the first round of RT-PCR on the TCR CDR3, the HTBI primer set was used together with the Qiagen OneStep RT-PCR kit. Libraries were constructed in a second round of multiplex PCR, after which size selection and purification were carried out. Libraries were sequenced paired-end with 100 bp reads on an Illumina HiSeq2000. The paper's processing steps were these. SOAPnuke was used to process the raw data, removing reads that contained adapters or uncalled bases, had a mean Phred below 15, or lacked an exact match to the constant primer or identifier. COPE v1.2.5 was used to merge high-quality paired reads, and clonotypes were defined as unique nucleotide sequences. MiTCR v1.1 was used to align the clonotypes against IMGT TRBV, TRBD and TRBJ reference segments. The analysis was restricted to V-J combinations with a frequency above 0.0001, which together covered roughly 99% of the repertoires. The TCS score was defined as the ratio of F50 (clonal expansion) to E x V (chaos), calculated using BLOSUM62-based TCRdist between CDR3 peptides within each V-J. Welch's t-statistics and random forest reduced several hundred V-J features to 10 to 15, which were used in a naive Bayes classifier (R e1071). TCRdb reprocessed the public reads (quality trimming at Q25 with fastp, clone calling with MiXCR) and kept in-frame beta chains. Every CDR3 protein is listed once, alongside the most common genes and DNA of its rows. TCRdb, not the authors, supplied the V and J calls. The sample table holds about 320,000 distinct CDR3 sequences, of which over 15% were seen once. Approximately 33% of the sample is taken by the ten largest.

This sample was taken from a study of T cells in Graves' hyperthyroidism and ophthalmopathy (dated by TCRdb to 2018 to 2020). Study-level background: Peripheral blood was collected at initial diagnosis, before any treatment. The paper describes TCR Vbeta CDR3 sequencing of 120 to 150 peripheral blood samples, made up of 43 ophthalmopathy patients, around 78 hyperthyroidism patients and some 17 progressor patients. Thyroid tissue and blood T-cell repertoires from roughly 6 Graves' hyperthyroidism patients were also compared in the study. Following sampling, methimazole starting at 30 mg daily was given to hyperthyroidism patients, and high-dose intravenous methylprednisolone was given to ophthalmopathy patients. To identify TCR V-J signatures that set the groups apart, the researchers used a discovery cohort of more than 95 patients, made up of 43 with Graves' ophthalmopathy and some 56 with stable Graves' hyperthyroidism. The roughly 100 discovery patients were divided at random into training and test sets in a 7:3 ratio. Prospective prediction of ophthalmopathy was tested in an independent validation cohort consisting of under 20 hyperthyroidism patients and more than 15 patients who later progressed to ophthalmopathy.

Stable Graves' hyperthyroidism was defined as no progression to ophthalmopathy during 18 months of follow-up. Hyperthyroidism patients were newly diagnosed, had a disease duration of under 2 months, and were aged 18 to 65 years. Exclusion was applied to patients with uncontrolled infections, other autoimmune diseases, pregnancy or lactation. Diagnoses were based on clinical symptoms, serum thyroxine and TRAb, thyroid ultrasound and orbital computed tomography. PBMCs were isolated from about 10 ml of fresh peripheral blood by Ficoll-Paque density gradient centrifugation. Total RNA was extracted with Trizol reagent, and quality was checked on an Agilent 2100 Bioanalyzer. The study at large found these results: Sample size was not statistically predetermined, and investigators were not blinded to group allocation. In validation, the model predicted progression to ophthalmopathy a median of about 6 months before onset, with roughly 71% sensitivity and nearly 75% specificity. A 13 V-J signature model separated ophthalmopathy from stable hyperthyroidism, with roughly 88% sensitivity and roughly 84% specificity in cross-validation and 80%/75% in testing. Most expanded thyroid clonotypes (frequency above 0.001) were also found in blood, which suggests that blood repertoires may mirror thyroid immune responses.

This TCR derives from a young man with Graves' hyperthyroidism. Recombination connected TRBV27 to TRBJ1-2, with the D gene too uncertain to name. Sequencing used blood. The encoded CDR3 is CASSLSEVPGGHGYTF. The base sequence is TGTGCCAGCAGTTTATCGGAGGTGCCAGGAGGTCATGGCTACACCTTC.